The clone carrying this T cell receptor beta chain came up once. Antigen: not known. The authors split each subset's genomic DNA evenly across several immunoSEQ plates. TCRdb keeps only in-frame clones here, not all; method: immunoSEQ multiplex PCR. The repertoire has about 2.5 million clones, 85% to 95% of them found once; the top ten carry roughly 0.34%. This sample was taken from a study of shared clonotypes between healthy human individuals. Study-level information: Each donor had three CD4 naive, three CD4 memory, two CD8 naive and one CD8 memory plate. Regarding the study as a whole: Naive CD4 clonotypes were shared across several donors at about 5.2%.

In germline, CDR1 is LNHNV, CDR2 YYDKDF (reference sequence). Trimming stripped 0 bases from V and 5 bases from J, with 11 bases between. CDR3 length: 15 residues. Material: naive CD4+ T cells from PBMCs. Subset given: CD45RA+ positively selected. This receptor was obtained from a man aged 18 to 30 in good health. Some clones in this sample may be carry-over from other donors' samples. The V call is TRBV15, the J call TRBJ1-3; D possibly corresponds to TRBD1 (5 bases). The CDR3 loop reads CATSRDLGTRNTIYF. The CDR3 DNA reads TGTGCCACCAGCAGAGATTTAGGGACCAGAAACACCATATATTTT.